Listed below are T cell receptor beta chains from one sample, sequenced in a study of blood T cell repertoires in COVID-19. This table comes from immunoSEQ multiplex PCR, and its TCRdb copy is limited to in-frame clones, with some not included. Seen here are 250,000 to 300,000 clones, 88% observed once, and the top ten hold about 0.99%. The sample comprised peripheral blood. Every receptor here comes from a woman aged 40 to 50 who had recovered from COVID-19. Both conserved end residues are part of each CDR3. Each record gives: V gene, J gene, CDR3 protein.

V gene: TRBV4-3
J gene: TRBJ2-5
CDR3 protein: CASSQGGLGETQYF

V gene: TRBV30
J gene: TRBJ1-2
CDR3 protein: CAWSEGTGAGGYYGYTF

V gene: TRBV5-4
J gene: TRBJ1-6
CDR3 protein: CASSLGRGPLHF

V gene: TRBV5-4
J gene: TRBJ2-4
CDR3 protein: CASTADPGDIQYF

V gene: TRBV19
J gene: TRBJ2-1
CDR3 protein: CASSPQAGGYNEQFF

V gene: TRBV7-8
J gene: TRBJ1-1
CDR3 protein: CASSLWGPAGVNTEAFF

V gene: TRBV7-2
J gene: TRBJ1-1
CDR3 protein: CASSPGGMNTEAFF

V gene: TRBV19
J gene: TRBJ1-3
CDR3 protein: CASSHRGSSGNTIYF

V gene: TRBV27
J gene: TRBJ1-2
CDR3 protein: CASSLTGMGDPGYTF

V gene: TRBV5-4
J gene: TRBJ2-5
CDR3 protein: CASSLGAESGKETQYF

V gene: TRBV6-2/TRBV6-3
J gene: TRBJ1-5
CDR3 protein: CASSYSGTGSNQPQHF

V gene: TRBV4-2
J gene: TRBJ1-5
CDR3 protein: CASSQVAGPNQPQHF

V gene: TRBV27
J gene: TRBJ1-2
CDR3 protein: CASNPTGGNYGYTF

V gene: TRBV11-2
J gene: TRBJ1-4
CDR3 protein: CASSLAGRGRGNEKLFF

V gene: TRBV7-2
J gene: TRBJ2-1
CDR3 protein: CASSTSGEQFF

V gene: TRBV12-2
J gene: TRBJ2-2
CDR3 protein: CASRPPPGRERDGELFF

V gene: TRBV12-3/TRBV12-4
J gene: TRBJ2-3
CDR3 protein: CAVAGPSTDTQYF

V gene: TRBV19
J gene: TRBJ2-2
CDR3 protein: CASSQGTSGTGELFF

V gene: TRBV27
J gene: TRBJ1-6
CDR3 protein: CASGGGSSYNSPLHF

V gene: TRBV7-9
J gene: TRBJ2-2
CDR3 protein: CASSLQYTGELFF

V gene: TRBV7-2
J gene: TRBJ2-5
CDR3 protein: CASSPTGTGGWETQYF

V gene: TRBV7-6
J gene: TRBJ2-1
CDR3 protein: CASSLAVAGAYNEQFF

V gene: TRBV5-1
J gene: TRBJ1-2
CDR3 protein: CASSLAGEYGYTF

V gene: TRBV4-3
J gene: TRBJ2-7
CDR3 protein: CASSPGTSGVYEQYF

V gene: TRBV7-9
J gene: TRBJ1-5
CDR3 protein: CASSPFSNQPQHF

V gene: TRBV6-5
J gene: TRBJ2-7
CDR3 protein: CASSRRDLAGYEQYF

V gene: TRBV5-6
J gene: TRBJ2-3
CDR3 protein: CASSPRGDTQYF

V gene: TRBV19
J gene: TRBJ1-5
CDR3 protein: CASTRGRSAGAPRGNQPQHF

V gene: TRBV7-9
J gene: TRBJ2-7
CDR3 protein: CASSPQRELHEQYF

V gene: TRBV7-9
J gene: TRBJ1-3
CDR3 protein: CASSQGPGYGNTIYF

V gene: TRBV30
J gene: TRBJ2-5
CDR3 protein: CAWGGPNPGGAQYF

V gene: TRBV18
J gene: TRBJ1-2
CDR3 protein: CASSPGGRGTSNYGYTF

V gene: TRBV3-1/TRBV3-2
J gene: TRBJ2-7
CDR3 protein: CASSQGAGYSYEQYF

V gene: TRBV7-2
J gene: TRBJ2-1
CDR3 protein: CASSQDRREGRRWFF

V gene: TRBV10-1
J gene: TRBJ1-5
CDR3 protein: CASSLHQALSNQPQHF

V gene: TRBV7-3
J gene: TRBJ2-5
CDR3 protein: CAQTSGSGETQYF

V gene: TRBV30
J gene: TRBJ1-1
CDR3 protein: CAWSVRGTEAFF

V gene: TRBV21-1
J gene: TRBJ1-5
CDR3 protein: CASSKERGRGPQHF

V gene: TRBV6-5
J gene: TRBJ1-2
CDR3 protein: CATGQAAYGYTF

V gene: TRBV6-2/TRBV6-3
J gene: TRBJ1-2
CDR3 protein: CASSGPGQGSYGYTF